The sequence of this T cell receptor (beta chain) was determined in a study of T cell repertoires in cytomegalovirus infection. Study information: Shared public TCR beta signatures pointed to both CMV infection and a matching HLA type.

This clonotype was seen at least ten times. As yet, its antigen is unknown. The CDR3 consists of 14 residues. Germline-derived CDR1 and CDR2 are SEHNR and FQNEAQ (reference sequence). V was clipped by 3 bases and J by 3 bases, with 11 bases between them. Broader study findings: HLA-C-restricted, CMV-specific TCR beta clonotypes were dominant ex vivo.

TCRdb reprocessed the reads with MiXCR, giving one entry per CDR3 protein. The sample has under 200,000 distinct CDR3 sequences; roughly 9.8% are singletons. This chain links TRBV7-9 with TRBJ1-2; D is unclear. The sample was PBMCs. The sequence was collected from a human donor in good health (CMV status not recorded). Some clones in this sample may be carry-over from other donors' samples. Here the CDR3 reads CASSFPSVDYGYTF. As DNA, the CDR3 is TGTGCCAGCAGCTTCCCGAGTGTGGACTATGGCTACACCTTC. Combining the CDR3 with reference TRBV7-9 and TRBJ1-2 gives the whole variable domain DTGVSQNPRHKITKRGQNVTFRCDPISEHNRLYWYRQTLGQGPEFLTYFQNEAQLEKSRLLSDRFSAERPKGSFSTLEIQRTEQGDSAMYLCASSFPSVDYGYTFGSGTRLTVV.